This T cell receptor beta chain was identified during a study of cytomegalovirus exposure and HLA in healthy donors. Use of 60 Vbeta and 13 Jbeta primers characterized the PCR. This table comes from immunoSEQ multiplex PCR, and its TCRdb copy is limited to in-frame clones, with some not included. The profile shows some 200,000 clones, 73% of them singletons. This clone has only a few counts. Its specificity is not known. Study observations and caveats: A likely sequencing artifact accounted for one observed cluster of highly shared sequence variants.

The CDR3 has 14 residues. Per the germline V gene, CDR1 is SGDLS and CDR2 is YYNGEE. Between the trimmed V and J ends, which lost 4 bases and 2 bases, there was a span of 13 bases. The source of this sequence is a woman younger than 45 in good health and CMV-seronegative. The gene calls are TRBV9 and TRBJ2-7; possible D gene TRBD1, 6 bases. Sequenced: PBMCs. CDR3 nucleotides: TGTGCCAGCAGCCCGCAGGGGTTCGCCTACGAGCAGTACTTC. It encodes CASSPQGFAYEQYF.